This T cell receptor beta chain is drawn from a study of cytomegalovirus exposure and HLA in healthy donors. Across the whole study: Counted in an early data release were roughly 81 million unique TCRs from HLA-typed donors. Of several hundred genotyped donors, about 80% clustered with self-reported Caucasian donors.

Of note for this clone: Its antigen remains unidentified.

Study-wide points: Reports indicated that the classifier achieved high specificity and sensitivity in diagnosing cytomegalovirus status. In a later analysis, across HLA loci, associated TCR counts were highest for DRB1, lowest for HLA-C.

This CDR3 is 16 amino acids long. CDR1 is MGHRA, CDR2 YSYEKL, per germline. V was pared by 5 bases and J by 7 bases, with 23 bases between. 13 Jbeta primers and 60 Vbeta primers were used for the PCR. Profiled with immunoSEQ multiplex PCR; TCRdb holds only in-frame clones, not every one. The data contain approximately 280,000 clones, around 86% of them singletons. The chain is built from TRBV4-1 and TRBJ2-5, with D maybe TRBD2 (5 bases). This clonotype was obtained from a man aged 40-55 years in good health and CMV-seropositive. Sequenced: PBMCs. The CDR3 DNA reads as TGCGCCAGCAGCGAACATGATGGGGTTAGAGGAGGGACCCAGTACTTC. It encodes CASSEHDGVRGGTQYF.